A single sample gave rise to the 13 T cell receptor beta chains below, sequenced in a study of T cell repertoires in cytomegalovirus infection. Their target antigens are unknown. Via MiXCR, TCRdb re-called the reads, giving one row per CDR3 protein. This sample has more than 250,000 distinct CDR3 sequences, with roughly 25% found just once. Sequences were derived from cultured PBMCs, sampled from culture after CMV antigen stimulation. Source of these receptors: a human donor in good health (CMV status not recorded). Some clones in this sample may be carry-over from other donors' samples.

The rearrangement joins TRBV5-1 to TRBJ1-1; TRBD1 matches at 9 bases. J gave up 1 base and V 5 bases, and 0 bases lay outside the gene matches. Germline CDR1 is SGHRS and CDR2 is YFSETQ. The CDR3 is 13 residues long. CDR3 amino acids: CASRTGGNTEAFF. The DNA of the CDR3 is TGCGCCAGCAGGACAGGGGGGAACACTGAAGCTTTCTTT.

This clonotype was seen only once. The rearrangement uses TRBV12-5 and TRBJ2-1; TRBD2 aligns across 7 bases. V lost 3 bases, J lost 12 bases, and 5 bases stayed unmatched. The length of the CDR3 is 12 residues. Looked up from germline, CDR1 is LGHNT and CDR2 is FRNRAP. This CDR3 is CASGFRREAQFF. The CDR3 DNA is TGTGCTAGTGGTTTTCGCCGGGAGGCGCAGTTCTTC.

This clonotype occurred a few times. The rearrangement uses TRBV20-1 and TRBJ2-3, with TRBD2 matching over 8 bases. Per germline, CDR1 DFQATT and CDR2 SNEGSKA (reference sequence). CDR3 length: 15 amino acids. V dropped 6 bases and J dropped 2; count of bases not matched to a gene: 10. DNA for the CDR3: TGCAGTGCCGACCTTACTAGCGGATCCACAGATACGCAGTATTTT. It encodes CSADLTSGSTDTQYF.

V usage is TRBV2 and J usage is TRBJ2-7; weak D call: TRBD2 (5 bases). From germline, CDR1 is SNHLY and CDR2 FYNNEI. Trimming took 3 bases from V and 3 from J, leaving 9 bases between them. This CDR3 contains 13 residues. The CDR3 loop reads CASSDERLYEQYV. CDR3 nucleotide sequence: TGTGCCAGCAGTGATGAGCGGCTCTACGAGCAGTACGTC.

This clonotype has a count of ten or more. The chain combines TRBV7-2 with TRBJ2-7, with 10 nucleotides matching TRBD2. The CDR3 is 16 amino acids. The germline gives CDR1 SGHTA, CDR2 FQGNSA. Trimming cost V 3 bases and J 3 bases; bases outside gene matches: 8. The CDR3 coding sequence is TGTGCCAGCAGCTTGGGGCTAGCGGGAGCCTACTACGAGCAGTACTTC. It specifies CASSLGLAGAYYEQYF.

This clonotype occurred a few times. The chain employs TRBV4-1 and TRBJ2-2; 13 positions agree with TRBD2. V lost 8 bases and J lost 4; bases outside the gene matches: 1. This CDR3 region has 14 residues. Looked up from germline, CDR1 is MGHRA and CDR2 is YSYEKL. For the CDR3, the DNA is TGCGCCAGCGGGACTAGCGGGGCCACCGGGGAGCTGTTTTTT. This sequence encodes CASGTSGATGELFF.

This chain links TRBV12-5 with TRBJ2-5, with TRBD1 matching over 10 bases. CDR3 length: 15 residues. V lost 1 base and J lost 1; bases outside the gene matches: 0. Germline CDR1 and CDR2: LGHNT and FRNRAP. The CDR3, as DNA: TGTGCTAGTGGTTTGGGGACAGGGGGCCAAGAGACCCAGTACTTC. It is translated as CASGLGTGGQETQYF.

This clonotype has ten or more counts. CDR3 nucleotide sequence: TGTGCCAGCAGGGGACACCTAGAAGCTTTCTTT. It is translated as CASRGHLEAFF. The chain is built from TRBV7-9 and TRBJ1-1; TRBD1 is a possible D gene (6 bases). Germline V gene lookup returns CDR1 SEHNR and CDR2 FQNEAQ (reference sequence). CDR3 length: 11 amino acids. V was trimmed by 6 bases and J by 8 bases, leaving 10 bases between them.

V is TRBV6-5 and J is TRBJ2-5, with 7 positions matching TRBD2. V was pared by 7 bases and J by 2 bases, with 13 bases of the junction left unmatched. CDR3 length: 16 amino acids. Germline CDR1 reads MNHEY; CDR2 reads SVGAGI. The CDR3 sequence is CASTPWASGLQETQYF. The CDR3 DNA reads TGTGCCAGCACCCCCTGGGCTAGCGGACTGCAAGAGACCCAGTACTTC.

In this sample, this clonotype turned up many times. The rearrangement joins TRBV7-2 to TRBJ2-1; 15 bases line up with TRBD2. Germline loops: CDR1 SGHTA, CDR2 FQGNSA. V shed 5 bases and J 5 bases; nucleotides not matched to a gene: 10. The CDR3 is 18 residues long. In DNA, the CDR3 is TGTGCCAGCAGCCTGGGACTCTGGACTAGCGGGAGGGACAATGAGCAGTTCTTC. Protein: CASSLGLWTSGRDNEQFF.

In this sample, this clonotype turned up many times. The V call is TRBV7-2, the J call TRBJ1-1; D may be TRBD1 (5 bases). Trimming removed 3 bases at V and 11 bases at J, with 22 bases between. This CDR3 has 15 amino acids. Per germline, CDR1 SGHTA and CDR2 FQGNSA. The DNA of the CDR3 is TGTGCCAGCAGCTTTCGTGTTGGGGGTACACAAGGGGCTTTCTTT. Translating it yields CASSFRVGGTQGAFF.

In its sample, this clonotype was seen a few times. The chain recombines TRBV20-1 with TRBJ2-5, with 7 bases fitting TRBD2. J was trimmed by 3 bases and V by 6 bases; bases with no gene match: 7. The CDR3 spans 13 residues. Germline CDR1 DFQATT, CDR2 SNEGSKA (reference sequence). CDR3 coding DNA: TGCAGTGCCCTCGGGCTAGCGGAAGAGACCCAGTACTTC. The encoded protein is CSALGLAEETQYF.

This chain links TRBV12-3 or TRBV12-4 with TRBJ2-7; D is unresolved. The CDR3 length is 14 residues. Deletions cut 3 bases from V and 3 bases from J, with 12 bases between. The CDR3 DNA is TGTGCCAGCAGTTTCTCGGACGCAGACTACGAGCAGTACTTC. Translated, it gives CASSFSDADYEQYF.